This T cell receptor (beta chain) was identified during a study of cytomegalovirus exposure and HLA in healthy donors (dated by TCRdb to 2017 to 2019). With regard to the full study: According to a later analysis, the 120 or so validation repertoires were produced on the same platform as the roughly 600 repertoires of the first cohort. A separate validation cohort of some 130 different subjects was used in addition to the approximately 670-subject first cohort. To predict cytomegalovirus infection status, the study combined high-throughput TCR immunosequencing, statistical association of individual TCRs with disease status, and machine learning. The study was designed to test whether signatures of past pathogen exposure could be identified by cataloging public T cell receptors. On the study overall, not on this receptor specifically: Of the cluster scores, about 94% were above 0 in a later analysis, which found that TCRs clustered in the first cohort also tended to co-occur in the approximately 130 validation repertoires. According to the authors, the approach could potentially be generalized to other disease states and immunological phenotypes. The validation cohort had no HLA typing available for a later analysis, so co-occurrence within that cohort was assessed over all 120 or so repertoires. The study gave a list of 150 to 200 TCR beta chains associated with cytomegalovirus. While some public TCRs were present in many individuals, most TCR sequences turned up only very rarely across donors. In both the original and validation cohorts, the classifier was reported to diagnose cytomegalovirus status with high specificity and sensitivity. A few of the identified cytomegalovirus-associated TCR beta chains were confirmed in vitro to be specific for cytomegalovirus antigens.

On this clone itself: Its specific antigen is unknown. Base qualities were left out, and no much larger clone turns up one base away.

The trim is 6 bases for V and 1 base for J, with a gap of 12 bases between the germline ends. For CDR1 and CDR2, the germline V gene lists MNHNS and SASEGT. Its CDR3 holds 14 amino acids, cysteine through phenylalanine. Only the CDR3 part of the read is kept: 42 bases, read in frame from the first base. The donors were included in the validation cohort of 90 to 150 subjects, a group kept apart from the roughly 700-subject first cohort. The method behind the library was the immunoSEQ multiplex PCR assay. The paper's processing steps were these. A statistical classification framework was developed to diagnose cytomegalovirus status using the catalog of TCR beta chain sequences. The clones in this table, taken by TCRdb from immuneACCESS, are in-frame only. Not every clone is retained; where verified, under half of the shortfall comes from an unresolved V gene, and the cause of the rest is unknown. The V and J calls and clone size were taken over from that table, and D and trimming were inferred from the DNA. Across this sample there are around 98,000 clones, with around 88% seen only once. The ten largest clones capture 3.5% to 5% of the sample.

The specimen sequenced was PBMCs. The sequence was collected from a woman in her thirties in good health and CMV-seronegative. This chain joins TRBV6-1 to TRBJ1-2; TRBD1 might be the D gene, on 5 matching bases. The CDR3 region reads CASRGGGRNYGYTF. The sequence in DNA is TGTGCCAGCAGGGGGGGAGGGCGTAACTATGGCTACACCTTC.